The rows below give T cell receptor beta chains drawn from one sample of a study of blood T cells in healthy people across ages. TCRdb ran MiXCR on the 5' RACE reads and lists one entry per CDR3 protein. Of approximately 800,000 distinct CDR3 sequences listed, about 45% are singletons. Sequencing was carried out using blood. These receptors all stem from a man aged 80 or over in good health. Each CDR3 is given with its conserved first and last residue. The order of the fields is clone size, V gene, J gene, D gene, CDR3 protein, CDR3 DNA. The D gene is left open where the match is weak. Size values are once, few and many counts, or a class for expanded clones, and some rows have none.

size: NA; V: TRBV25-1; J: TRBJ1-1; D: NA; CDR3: CASTYGQNTEAFF; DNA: TGTGCCAGCACCTACGGACAGAACACTGAAGCTTTCTTT
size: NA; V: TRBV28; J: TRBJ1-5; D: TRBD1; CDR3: CASSLLLVTGDSYQPQHF; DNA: TGTGCCAGCAGTTTATTACTAGTTACAGGGGATTCGTATCAGCCCCAGCATTTT
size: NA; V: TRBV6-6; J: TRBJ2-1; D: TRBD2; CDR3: CASSETSGSSGNEQFF; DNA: TGTGCCAGCAGCGAGACTAGCGGGAGTTCGGGCAATGAGCAGTTCTTC
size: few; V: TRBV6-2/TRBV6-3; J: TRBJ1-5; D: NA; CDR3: CATIGTPDQPQHF; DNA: TGTGCCACTATTGGGACCCCGGATCAGCCCCAGCATTTT
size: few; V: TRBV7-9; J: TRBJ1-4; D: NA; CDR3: CASGVSGNEKLFF; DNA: TGTGCCAGCGGGGTTTCGGGTAATGAAAAACTGTTTTTT
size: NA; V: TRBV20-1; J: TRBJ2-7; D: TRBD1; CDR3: CSAADRGTYEQYF; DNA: TGCAGTGCTGCGGACAGGGGAACCTACGAGCAGTACTTC
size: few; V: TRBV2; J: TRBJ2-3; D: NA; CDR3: CASGQDYADTQYF; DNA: TGTGCCAGCGGTCAGGACTATGCCGATACGCAGTATTTT
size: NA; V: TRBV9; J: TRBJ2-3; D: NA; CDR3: CARATRYF; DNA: TGTGCCCGCGCTACTCGGTATTTT
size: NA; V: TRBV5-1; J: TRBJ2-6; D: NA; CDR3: CASSLVGNTGANVLTF; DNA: TGCGCCAGCAGCTTGGTGGGAAATACTGGGGCCAACGTCCTGACTTTC
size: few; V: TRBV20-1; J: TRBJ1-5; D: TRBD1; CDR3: CSAARQGGNQPQHF; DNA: TGCAGTGCCGCGCGACAGGGCGGCAATCAGCCCCAGCATTTT
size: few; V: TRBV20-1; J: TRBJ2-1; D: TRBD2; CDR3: CSARDIAGGLYEQFF; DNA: TGCAGTGCTAGAGATATAGCGGGAGGGCTCTATGAGCAGTTCTTC
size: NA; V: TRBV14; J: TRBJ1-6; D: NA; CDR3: CASSQGAYYNSPLHF; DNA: TGTGCCAGCAGCCAAGGGGCGTACTATAATTCACCCCTCCACTTT
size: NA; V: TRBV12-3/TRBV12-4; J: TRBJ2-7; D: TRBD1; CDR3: CASSDRGNSYEQYF; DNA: TGTGCCAGCAGCGACAGGGGGAACTCCTACGAGCAGTACTTC
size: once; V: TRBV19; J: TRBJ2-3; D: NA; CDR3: CASSIDAAALSTDTQYF; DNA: TGTGCCAGTAGTATAGACGCCGCAGCCCTTAGCACAGATACGCAGTATTTT
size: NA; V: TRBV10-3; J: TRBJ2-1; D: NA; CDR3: CTINPNSGRYNEQFF; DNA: TGTACCATCAACCCGAATAGCGGACGCTACAATGAGCAGTTCTTC
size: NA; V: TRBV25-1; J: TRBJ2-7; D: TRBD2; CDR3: CASRGTSGRIDEQYF; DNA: TGTGCCAGCAGAGGGACTAGCGGGAGAATTGACGAGCAGTACTTC
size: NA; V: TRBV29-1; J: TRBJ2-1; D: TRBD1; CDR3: CSVLPGTGAVSEQFF; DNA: TGCAGCGTTTTGCCCGGGACAGGGGCAGTAAGTGAGCAGTTCTTC
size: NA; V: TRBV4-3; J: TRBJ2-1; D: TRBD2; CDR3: CASSQDRASGFRNEQFF; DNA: TGCGCCAGCAGCCAAGATCGGGCTAGCGGGTTCCGAAATGAGCAGTTCTTC
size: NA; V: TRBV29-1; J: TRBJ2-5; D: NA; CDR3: CSAERTGVETQYF; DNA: TGCAGCGCTGAACGAACGGGAGTGGAGACCCAGTACTTC
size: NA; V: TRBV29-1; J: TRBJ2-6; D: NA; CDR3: CSVDGGANVLTF; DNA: TGCAGCGTTGACGGTGGGGCCAACGTCCTGACTTTC
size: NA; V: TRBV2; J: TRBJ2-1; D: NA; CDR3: CASSVASAGEQFF; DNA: TGTGCCAGCAGTGTAGCCTCGGCAGGGGAGCAGTTCTTC
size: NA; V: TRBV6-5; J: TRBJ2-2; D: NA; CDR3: CASSRLSVNTGELFF; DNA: TGTGCCAGCAGTCGCCTTAGCGTGAACACCGGGGAGCTGTTTTTT
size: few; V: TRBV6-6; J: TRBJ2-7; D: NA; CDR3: CASSYSAGSAHEQYF; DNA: TGTGCCAGCAGTTACTCGGCCGGGAGCGCCCACGAGCAGTACTTC
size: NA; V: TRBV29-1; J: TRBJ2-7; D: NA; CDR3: CSVPDRNLYNEQYF; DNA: TGCAGCGTACCCGACAGAAACTTGTACAATGAGCAGTACTTC
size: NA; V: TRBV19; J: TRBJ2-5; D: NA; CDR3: CASSMIGTGQETQYF; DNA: TGTGCCAGTAGTATGATAGGGACCGGACAAGAGACCCAGTACTTC
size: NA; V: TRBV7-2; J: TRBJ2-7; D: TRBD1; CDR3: CASSFDRASSYEQYF; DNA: TGTGCCAGCAGCTTCGACAGGGCCAGCTCCTACGAGCAGTACTTC
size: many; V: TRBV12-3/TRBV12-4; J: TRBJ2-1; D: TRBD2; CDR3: CASSPTGGSYNEQFF; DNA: TGTGCCAGCAGCCCCACGGGAGGGTCCTACAATGAGCAGTTCTTC
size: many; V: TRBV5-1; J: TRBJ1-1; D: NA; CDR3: CASSLAGGGFTEAFF; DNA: TGCGCCAGCAGCTTGGCGGGTGGGGGTTTCACTGAAGCTTTCTTT
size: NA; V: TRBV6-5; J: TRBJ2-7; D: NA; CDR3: CASGDSGYYEQYF; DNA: TGTGCCAGCGGTGACTCGGGATATTACGAGCAGTACTTC
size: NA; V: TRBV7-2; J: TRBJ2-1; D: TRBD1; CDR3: CASRLGQGPYNEQFF; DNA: TGTGCCAGCAGACTAGGACAGGGTCCTTACAATGAGCAGTTCTTC
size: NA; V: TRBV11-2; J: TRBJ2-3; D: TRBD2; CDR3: CASSWGRAGTDTQYF; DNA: TGTGCCAGCAGCTGGGGAAGAGCGGGGACAGATACGCAGTATTTT
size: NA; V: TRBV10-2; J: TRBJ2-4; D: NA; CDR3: CASNPGRSIQYF; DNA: TGCGCCAGCAACCCTGGGCGTAGCATTCAGTACTTC